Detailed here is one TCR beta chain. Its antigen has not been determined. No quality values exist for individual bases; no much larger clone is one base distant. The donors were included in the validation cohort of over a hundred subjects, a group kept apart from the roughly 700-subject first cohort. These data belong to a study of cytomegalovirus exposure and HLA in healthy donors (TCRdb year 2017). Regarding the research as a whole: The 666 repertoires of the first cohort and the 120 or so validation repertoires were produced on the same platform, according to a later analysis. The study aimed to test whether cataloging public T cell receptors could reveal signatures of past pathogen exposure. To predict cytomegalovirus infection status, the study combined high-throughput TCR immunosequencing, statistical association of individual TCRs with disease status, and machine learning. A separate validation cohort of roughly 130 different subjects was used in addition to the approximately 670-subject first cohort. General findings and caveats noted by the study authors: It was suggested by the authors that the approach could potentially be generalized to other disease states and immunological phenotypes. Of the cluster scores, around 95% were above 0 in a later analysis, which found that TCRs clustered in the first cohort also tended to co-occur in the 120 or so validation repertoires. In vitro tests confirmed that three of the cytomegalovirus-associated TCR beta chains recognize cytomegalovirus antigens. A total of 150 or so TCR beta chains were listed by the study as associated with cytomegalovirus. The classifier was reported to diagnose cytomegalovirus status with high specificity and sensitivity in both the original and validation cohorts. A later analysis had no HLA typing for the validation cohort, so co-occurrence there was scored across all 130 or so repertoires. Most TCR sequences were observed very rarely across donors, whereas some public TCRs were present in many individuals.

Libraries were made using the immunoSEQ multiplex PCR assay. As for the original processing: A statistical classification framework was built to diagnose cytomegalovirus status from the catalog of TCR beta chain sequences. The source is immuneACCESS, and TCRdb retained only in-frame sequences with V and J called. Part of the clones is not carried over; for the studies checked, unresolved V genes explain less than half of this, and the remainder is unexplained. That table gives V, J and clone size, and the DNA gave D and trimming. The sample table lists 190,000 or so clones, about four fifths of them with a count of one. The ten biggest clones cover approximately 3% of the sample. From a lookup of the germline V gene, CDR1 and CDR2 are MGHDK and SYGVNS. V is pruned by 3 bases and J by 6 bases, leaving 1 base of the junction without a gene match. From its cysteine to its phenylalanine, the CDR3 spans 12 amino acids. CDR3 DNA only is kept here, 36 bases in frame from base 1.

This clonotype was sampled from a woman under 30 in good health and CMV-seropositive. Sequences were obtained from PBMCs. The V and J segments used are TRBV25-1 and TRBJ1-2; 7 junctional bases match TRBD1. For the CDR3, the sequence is CASSDQGDGYTF. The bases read TGTGCCAGCAGTGACCAGGGGGATGGCTACACCTTC.